This TCR beta chain was observed in a study of blood T cell repertoires in COVID-19. From germline, CDR1 is MNHEY and CDR2 SVGAGI. Trimming took 0 bases from V and 4 from J, leaving 12 bases between them. This CDR3 contains 15 residues. Generated by immunoSEQ multiplex PCR, the TCRdb table keeps only in-frame clones and is missing some. The sample consists of about 130,000 clones, approximately 88% of them appearing once. What was sequenced was peripheral blood. The clonotype comes from a man aged 55-75 years with acute or convalescent COVID-19. The V gene is TRBV6-5, the J gene TRBJ1-2; maybe TRBD1 (5 bases). CDR3 protein: CASSYSRGAGYGYTF. CDR3 DNA: TGTGCCAGCAGTTACTCGCGGGGCGCGGGCTATGGCTACACCTTC.